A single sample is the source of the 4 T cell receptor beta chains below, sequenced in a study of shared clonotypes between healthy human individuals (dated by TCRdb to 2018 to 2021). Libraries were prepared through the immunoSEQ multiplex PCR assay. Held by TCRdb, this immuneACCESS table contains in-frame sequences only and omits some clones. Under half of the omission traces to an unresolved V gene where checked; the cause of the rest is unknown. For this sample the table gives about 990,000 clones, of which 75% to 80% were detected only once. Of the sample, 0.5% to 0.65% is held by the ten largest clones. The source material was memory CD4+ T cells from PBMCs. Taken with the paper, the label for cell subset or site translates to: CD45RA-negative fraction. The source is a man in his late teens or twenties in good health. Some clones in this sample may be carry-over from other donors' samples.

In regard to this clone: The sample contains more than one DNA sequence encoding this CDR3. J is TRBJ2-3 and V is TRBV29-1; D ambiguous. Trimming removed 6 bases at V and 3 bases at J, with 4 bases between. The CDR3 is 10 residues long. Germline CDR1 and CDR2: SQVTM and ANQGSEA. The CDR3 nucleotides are TGCAGCGTACGAACAGATACGCAGTATTTT. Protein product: CSVRTDTQYF.

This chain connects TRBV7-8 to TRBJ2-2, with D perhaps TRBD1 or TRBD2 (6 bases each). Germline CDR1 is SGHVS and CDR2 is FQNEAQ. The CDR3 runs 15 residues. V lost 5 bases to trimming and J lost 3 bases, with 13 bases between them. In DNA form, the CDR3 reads TGTGCCAGCAGCCGGGGGCAGGGTTACACCGGGGAGCTGTTTTTT. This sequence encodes CASSRGQGYTGELFF.

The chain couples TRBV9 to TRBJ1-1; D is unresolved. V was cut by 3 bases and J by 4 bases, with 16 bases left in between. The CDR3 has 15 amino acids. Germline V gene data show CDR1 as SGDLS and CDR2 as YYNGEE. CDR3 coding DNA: TGTGCCAGCAGCGCCCTAAACACACGGAGCACTGAAGCTTTCTTT. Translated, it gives CASSALNTRSTEAFF.

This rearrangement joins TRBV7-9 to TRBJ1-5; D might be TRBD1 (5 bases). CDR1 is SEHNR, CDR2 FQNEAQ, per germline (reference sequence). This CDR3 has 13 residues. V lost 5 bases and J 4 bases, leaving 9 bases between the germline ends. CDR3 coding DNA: TGTGCCAGCAGCCACGAGGGGAATCAGCCCCAGCATTTT. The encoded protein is CASSHEGNQPQHF. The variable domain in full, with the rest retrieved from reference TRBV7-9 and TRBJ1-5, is DTGVSQNPRHKITKRGQNVTFRCDPISEHNRLYWYRQTLGQGPEFLTYFQNEAQLEKSRLLSDRFSAERPKGSFSTLEIQRTEQGDSAMYLCASSHEGNQPQHFGDGTRLSIL.